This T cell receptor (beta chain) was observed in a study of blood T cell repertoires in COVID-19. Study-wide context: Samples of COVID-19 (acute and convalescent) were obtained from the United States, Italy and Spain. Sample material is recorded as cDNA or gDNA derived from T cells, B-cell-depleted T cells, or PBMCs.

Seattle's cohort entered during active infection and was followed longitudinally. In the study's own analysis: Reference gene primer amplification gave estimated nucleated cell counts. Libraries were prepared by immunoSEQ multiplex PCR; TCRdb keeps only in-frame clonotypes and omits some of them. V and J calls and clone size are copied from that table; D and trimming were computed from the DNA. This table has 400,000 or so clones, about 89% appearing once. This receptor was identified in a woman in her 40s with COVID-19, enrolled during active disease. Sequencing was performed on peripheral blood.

CDR3 sequence (DNA): TGTGCCACCAGCAGAACCGGGACAGGGGGTTTTGGAAACACCATATATTTT. It encodes CATSRTGTGGFGNTIYF. This chain links TRBV15 with TRBJ1-3, with 11 bases matching TRBD1. This CDR3 has 17 amino acids. Germline CDR1 is LNHNV and CDR2 is YYDKDF (reference sequence). The V segment lost 2 bases and the J segment 3 bases; nucleotides outside the gene matches: 6.